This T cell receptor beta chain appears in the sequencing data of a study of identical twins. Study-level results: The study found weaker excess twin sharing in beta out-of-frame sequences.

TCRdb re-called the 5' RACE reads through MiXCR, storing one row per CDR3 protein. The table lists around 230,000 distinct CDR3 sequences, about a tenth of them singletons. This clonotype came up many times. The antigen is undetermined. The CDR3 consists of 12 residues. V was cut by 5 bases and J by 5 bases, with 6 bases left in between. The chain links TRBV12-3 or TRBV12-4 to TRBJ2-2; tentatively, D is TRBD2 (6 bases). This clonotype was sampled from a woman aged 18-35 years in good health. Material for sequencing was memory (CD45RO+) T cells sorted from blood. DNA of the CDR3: TGTGCCAGCAGTGCGGGGACCGGGGAGCTGTTTTTT. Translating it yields CASSAGTGELFF.